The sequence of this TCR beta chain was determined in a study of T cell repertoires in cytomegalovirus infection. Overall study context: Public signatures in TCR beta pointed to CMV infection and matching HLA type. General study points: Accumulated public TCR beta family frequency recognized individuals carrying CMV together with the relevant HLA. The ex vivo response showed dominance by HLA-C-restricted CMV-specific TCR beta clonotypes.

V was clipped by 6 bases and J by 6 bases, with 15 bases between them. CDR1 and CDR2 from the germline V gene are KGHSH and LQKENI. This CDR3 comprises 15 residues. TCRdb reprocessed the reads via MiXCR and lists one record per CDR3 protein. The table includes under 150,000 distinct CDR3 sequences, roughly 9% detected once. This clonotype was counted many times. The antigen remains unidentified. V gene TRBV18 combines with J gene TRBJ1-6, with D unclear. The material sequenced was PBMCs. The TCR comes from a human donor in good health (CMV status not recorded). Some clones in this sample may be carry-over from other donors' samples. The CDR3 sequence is CASSNVRSINSPLHF. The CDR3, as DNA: TGTGCCAGCTCCAACGTCAGGAGTATTAATTCACCCCTCCACTTT.